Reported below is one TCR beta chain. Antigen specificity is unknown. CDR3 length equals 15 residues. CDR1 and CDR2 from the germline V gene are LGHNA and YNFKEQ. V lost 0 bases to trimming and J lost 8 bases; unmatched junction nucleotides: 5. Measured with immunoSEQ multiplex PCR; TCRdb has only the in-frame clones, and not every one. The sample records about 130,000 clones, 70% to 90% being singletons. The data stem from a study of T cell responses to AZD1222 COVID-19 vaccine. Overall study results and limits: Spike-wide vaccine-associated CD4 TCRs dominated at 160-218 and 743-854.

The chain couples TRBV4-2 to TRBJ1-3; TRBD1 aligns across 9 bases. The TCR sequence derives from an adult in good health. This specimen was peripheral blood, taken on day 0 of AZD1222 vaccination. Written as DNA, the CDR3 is TGTGCCAGCAGCCAAGAAGGAGACAGGGGGGACACCATATATTTT. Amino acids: CASSQEGDRGDTIYF.